This T cell receptor beta chain emerged from a study of OX40 agonist ivuxolimab in advanced cancers. Turning to the study itself: Patients with prior anti-PD-1, anti-PD-L1 or anti-CTLA-4 therapy were eligible; 35% to 45% had some.

This clone turned up a few times. As yet, its antigen is unknown. Study results and limitations: The study found that CD8+ T cells averaged more expanded clones than CD4+. Partial responders treated at 0.1-3.0 mg/kg exhibited clonal expansion among the lowest measured.

Sequencing was performed with immunoSEQ multiplex PCR; in TCRdb, only in-frame clones are kept and a portion is missing. The data show tens of thousands of clones, with 89% seen just once and around 12% held by the top ten. Source: CD4+ or CD8+ T cells sorted from blood, taken in a trial of the OX40 agonist ivuxolimab. This clonotype was obtained from an adult with an advanced solid tumor such as melanoma, head and neck, liver or kidney cancer.

DNA of the CDR3: TGTGCCACCAGCAACCGGGAGGGCTACAATGAGCAGTTCTTC. The encoded protein is CATSNREGYNEQFF. V and J are TRBV15 and TRBJ2-1; TRBD2 matches 8 bases. V lost 4 bases, J lost 3 bases, and 2 bases stayed unmatched. Germline CDR1 and CDR2: LNHNV and YYDKDF (reference sequence). The CDR3 contains 14 residues.